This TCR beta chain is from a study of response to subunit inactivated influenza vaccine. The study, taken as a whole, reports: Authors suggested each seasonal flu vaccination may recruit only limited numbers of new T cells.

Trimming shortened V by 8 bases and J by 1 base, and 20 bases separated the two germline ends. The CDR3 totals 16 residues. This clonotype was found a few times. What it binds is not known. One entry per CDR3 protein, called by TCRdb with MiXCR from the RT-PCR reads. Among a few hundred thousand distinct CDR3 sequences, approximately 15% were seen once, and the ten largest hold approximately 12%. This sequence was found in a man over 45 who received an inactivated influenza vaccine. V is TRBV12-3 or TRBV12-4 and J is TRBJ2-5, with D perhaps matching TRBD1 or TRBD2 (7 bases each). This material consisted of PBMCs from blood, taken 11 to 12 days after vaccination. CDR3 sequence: CASGEPRGGFQETQYF. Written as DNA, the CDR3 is TGTGCCAGCGGAGAGCCCAGGGGGGGCTTCCAAGAGACCCAGTACTTC.